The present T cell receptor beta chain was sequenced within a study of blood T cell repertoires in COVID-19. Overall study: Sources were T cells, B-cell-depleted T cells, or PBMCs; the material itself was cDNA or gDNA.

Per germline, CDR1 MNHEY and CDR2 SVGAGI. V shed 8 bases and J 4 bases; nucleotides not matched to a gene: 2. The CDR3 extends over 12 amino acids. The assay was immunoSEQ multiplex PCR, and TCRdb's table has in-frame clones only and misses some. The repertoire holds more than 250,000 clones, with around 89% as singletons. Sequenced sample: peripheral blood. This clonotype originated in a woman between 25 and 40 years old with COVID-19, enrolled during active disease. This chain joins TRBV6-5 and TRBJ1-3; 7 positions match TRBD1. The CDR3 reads CASSGGGNTIYF. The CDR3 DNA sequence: TGTGCCAGCTCAGGGGGGGGAAACACCATATATTTT.